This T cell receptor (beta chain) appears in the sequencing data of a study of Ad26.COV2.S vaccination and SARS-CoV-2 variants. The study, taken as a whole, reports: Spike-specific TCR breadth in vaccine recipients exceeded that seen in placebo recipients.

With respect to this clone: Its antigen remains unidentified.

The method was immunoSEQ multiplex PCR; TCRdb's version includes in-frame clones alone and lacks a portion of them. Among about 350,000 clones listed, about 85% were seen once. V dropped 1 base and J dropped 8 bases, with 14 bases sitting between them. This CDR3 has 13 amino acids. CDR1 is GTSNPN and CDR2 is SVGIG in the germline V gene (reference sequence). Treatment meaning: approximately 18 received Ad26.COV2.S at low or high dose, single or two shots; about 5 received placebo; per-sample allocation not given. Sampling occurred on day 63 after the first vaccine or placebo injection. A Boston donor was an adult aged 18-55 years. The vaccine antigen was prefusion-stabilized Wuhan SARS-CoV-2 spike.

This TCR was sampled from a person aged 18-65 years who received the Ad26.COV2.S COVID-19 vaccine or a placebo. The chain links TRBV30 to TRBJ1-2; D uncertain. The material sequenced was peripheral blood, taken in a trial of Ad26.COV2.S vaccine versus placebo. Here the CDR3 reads CAWSAADGRGYTF. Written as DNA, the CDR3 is TGTGCCTGGAGTGCTGCGGACGGGCGCGGCTACACCTTC.